These 26 T cell receptor beta chains came from one sample sequenced in a study of shared clonotypes between healthy human individuals. Here immunoSEQ multiplex PCR was the method, and the copy in TCRdb shows in-frame clones only, minus some. Among roughly 510,000 clones, 75% to 80% were seen once, and the ten largest hold approximately 12%. Sequencing used PBMCs. These TCRs come from a woman aged 40 to 50 in good health. Some clones in this sample may be carry-over from other donors' samples.

The genes are TRBV15 and TRBJ2-2, with D unresolved. CDR3 length: 15 residues. V gave up 6 bases and J gave up 0 bases, with 11 bases separating them. Germline assignment: CDR1 LNHNV and CDR2 YYDKDF (reference sequence). In nucleotides, the CDR3 is TGTGCCACCAGAGTGGGCAGCCCGAACACCGGGGAGCTGTTTTTT. This encodes CATRVGSPNTGELFF. The full variable domain, completed using reference TRBV15 and TRBJ2-2, is DAMVIQNPRYQVTQFGKPVTLSCSQTLNHNVMYWYQQKSSQAPKLLFHYYDKDFNNEADTPDNFQSRRPNTSFCFLDIRSPGLGDTAMYLCATRVGSPNTGELFFGEGSRLTVL.

The rearrangement links TRBV5-1 to TRBJ1-3; D not resolved. Per germline, CDR1 SGHRS and CDR2 YFSETQ. The CDR3 covers 16 residues. V dropped 0 bases and J dropped 0 bases, with 10 bases sitting between them. CDR3 loop: CASSLDGRGSGNTIYF. The CDR3 DNA sequence: TGCGCCAGCAGCTTGGACGGACGCGGCTCTGGAAACACCATATATTTT.

In this sample, this clone turned up a few times. The chain combines TRBV7-2 with TRBJ2-5; D might be TRBD1 or TRBD2, each matching 6 bases. V was pared by 3 bases and J by 2 bases, with 16 bases between. Germline V gene lookup returns CDR1 SGHTA and CDR2 FQGNSA. The CDR3 is 16 amino acids. The CDR3 nucleotides read TGTGCCAGCAGCTTCCGCGGGGCAGGGACACAAGAGACCCAGTACTTC. Protein product: CASSFRGAGTQETQYF.

This clone was counted only a few times. This chain uses TRBV28 with TRBJ1-2; D is ambiguous. The CDR3 has 13 residues. V dropped 4 bases and J dropped 2 bases, with 8 bases sitting between them. Germline V gene lookup returns CDR1 MDHEN and CDR2 SYDVKM. CDR3 amino acids: CASSSYQNYGYTF. The CDR3 bases are TGTGCCAGCAGTTCCTACCAGAACTATGGCTACACCTTC.

The chain combines TRBV2 with TRBJ1-1, with 7 bases that match TRBD1. From germline, CDR1 is SNHLY and CDR2 FYNNEI. The length of the CDR3 is 15 residues. The V and J ends lost 5 bases and 2 bases, in that order; junction bases with no gene match: 8. CDR3: CASSLGRGRNTEAFF. CDR3 DNA sequence: TGTGCCAGCAGTCTAGGGAGGGGGCGCAACACTGAAGCTTTCTTT.

The V call is TRBV2, the J call TRBJ1-1, with a weak D call TRBD1 (5 bases). This CDR3 region has 13 residues. The germline gives CDR1 SNHLY, CDR2 FYNNEI. V dropped 5 bases and J dropped 1 base, with 8 bases sitting between them. The CDR3 protein is CASSTDTNTEAFF. CDR3 coding DNA: TGTGCCAGCAGTACGGACACGAACACTGAAGCTTTCTTT.

The chain has TRBV4-2 and TRBJ1-2; D is unresolved. Trimming stripped 1 base from V and 7 bases from J, with 10 bases between. Germline V lookup: CDR1 LGHNA, CDR2 YNFKEQ. The CDR3 contains 13 residues. CDR3 sequence reads: CASSQVPGAGYTF. DNA for the CDR3: TGTGCCAGCAGCCAAGTCCCAGGTGCTGGCTACACCTTC.

The V call is TRBV5-8, the J call TRBJ2-1, with TRBD2 matching over 14 bases. The V and J ends lost 4 bases and 15 bases, in that order; junction bases with no gene match: 12. Germline-derived CDR1 and CDR2 are SGHTS and YDEGEE. The CDR3 consists of 15 residues. CDR3 sequence reads: CASSATGLAGAGRFF. In nucleotides, the CDR3 is TGTGCCAGCAGCGCCACGGGACTAGCGGGAGCAGGGCGGTTCTTC.

This chain uses TRBV29-1 with TRBJ2-3; 10 bases are shared with TRBD2. The trim removed 2 bases at V and 6 bases at J, leaving 5 bases unmatched. CDR3 size: 14 residues. Germline CDR1 reads SQVTM; CDR2 reads ANQGSEA. CDR3 nucleotide sequence: TGCAGCGTTGAATTCCTAGCGGGAGCTGATACGCAGTATTTT. Residues: CSVEFLAGADTQYF.

The chain joins TRBV2 to TRBJ2-5, with TRBD2 matching 7 bases. Trimming removed 8 bases from V and 4 bases from J; junction bases left unmatched: 4. Germline V gene data show CDR1 as SNHLY and CDR2 as FYNNEI. CDR3 length: 12 residues. For the CDR3, the DNA is TGTGCCAGCGGGCCTAGCGGAGAGACCCAGTACTTC. Its protein product is CASGPSGETQYF.

The V and J genes are TRBV2 and TRBJ2-3; 10 positions match TRBD2. The CDR3 contains 18 residues. V was pared by 5 bases and J by 0 bases, with 11 bases of the junction left unmatched. In germline, CDR1 is SNHLY, CDR2 FYNNEI. In nucleotides, the CDR3 is TGTGCCAGCAGTAGGAAGCGGGAGGGCCATCCTAGCACAGATACGCAGTATTTT. Protein product: CASSRKREGHPSTDTQYF.

The genes are TRBV13 and TRBJ2-7, with 9 bases fitting TRBD2. The CDR3 covers 14 residues. Losses at the gene ends were 7 bases for V and 2 bases for J; bases not matched to a gene: 6. CDR1 is PRHDT, CDR2 FYEKMQ, per germline (reference sequence). The CDR3 region is CASTNAGGPYEQYF. CDR3 DNA sequence: TGTGCCAGCACCAACGCGGGAGGGCCCTACGAGCAGTACTTC.

This clone has just a few counts. V and J are TRBV9 and TRBJ1-1; perhaps TRBD1 as D (5 bases). The CDR3 covers 13 residues. V lost 3 bases to trimming and J lost 4 bases, with 10 bases between them. The germline V gene has CDR1 SGDLS and CDR2 YYNGEE. The CDR3 DNA sequence: TGTGCCAGCAGCGCTGGGGGGAGCACTGAAGCTTTCTTT. It encodes CASSAGGSTEAFF. Complete variable domain (other parts from reference TRBV9 and TRBJ1-1): DSGVTQTPKHLITATGQRVTLRCSPRSGDLSVYWYQQSLDQGLQFLIQYYNGEERAKGNILERFSAQQFPDLHSELNLSSLELGDSALYFCASSAGGSTEAFFGQGTRLTVV.

V and J are TRBV27 and TRBJ2-1; TRBD2 matches at 8 bases. Per germline, CDR1 MNHEY and CDR2 SMNVEV (reference sequence). The CDR3 is 16 amino acids. The V and J ends lost 0 bases and 2 bases, in that order; junction bases with no gene match: 3. CDR3 bases: TGTGCCAGCAGTTTATCGGGGCGGGAGGCCTACAATGAGCAGTTCTTC. This gives the protein CASSLSGREAYNEQFF.

The chain uses TRBV29-1 and TRBJ1-1, with D tentatively TRBD1 (6 bases). Per germline, CDR1 SQVTM and CDR2 ANQGSEA. CDR3 length: 14 residues. The V gene lost 6 bases and the J gene lost 11 bases, with 25 bases spanning the gap. The CDR3 DNA reads as TGCAGCGTGGAACCCGGGGACACCTACTTAGGGGCTTTCTTT. Its translation: CSVEPGDTYLGAFF.

This rearrangement joins TRBV28 to TRBJ2-7; 8 bases align to TRBD1. The V segment lost 3 bases and the J segment 6 bases; nucleotides outside the gene matches: 7. This CDR3 spans 14 amino acids. Per the germline V gene, CDR1 is MDHEN and CDR2 is SYDVKM. The chain's CDR3 is CASSFSGQVSEQYF. CDR3 bases: TGTGCCAGCAGTTTCTCGGGACAGGTCTCCGAGCAGTACTTC.

This clone was seen a handful of times. The V and J genes are TRBV7-2 and TRBJ2-7; possible D gene TRBD1, 8 bases. V shed 1 base and J shed 0 bases, with 19 bases lying between them. The CDR3 covers 18 residues. Germline V lookup: CDR1 SGHTA, CDR2 FQGNSA. CDR3 in DNA: TGTGCCAGCAGCTTAGAGACCCACAGGGGGGGATACTCCTACGAGCAGTACTTC. Its protein is CASSLETHRGGYSYEQYF. Using reference TRBV7-2 and TRBJ2-7 for the parts outside the CDR3, the full variable domain is GAGVSQSPSNKVTEKGKDVELRCDPISGHTALYWYRQSLGQGLEFLIYFQGNSAPDKSGLPSDRFSAERTGGSVSTLTIQRTQQEDSAVYLCASSLETHRGGYSYEQYFGPGTRLTVT.

This clone was observed a few times. This rearrangement joins TRBV7-2 to TRBJ1-4; TRBD1 is a possible D gene (5 bases). CDR1 is SGHTA and CDR2 is FQGNSA in the germline V gene. Between the trimmed V and J ends, which lost 2 bases and 8 bases, there was a span of 9 bases. CDR3 length: 13 residues. CDR3 coding DNA: TGTGCCAGCAGCTTATCAGGGCGAGAAAAACTGTTTTTT. It codes for CASSLSGREKLFF.

The CDR3 DNA sequence: TGTGCCAGCACCCACCCCCAGGGTATTCGCTATGGCTACACCTTC. Protein product: CASTHPQGIRYGYTF. This chain uses TRBV5-6 with TRBJ1-2; a weak D match, TRBD1 (5 bases). The CDR3 covers 15 residues. The germline gives CDR1 SGHDT, CDR2 YYEEEE. V was pared by 6 bases and J by 4 bases, with 19 bases between.

This clone occurred once. In DNA form, the CDR3 reads TGTGCCAGCAGCTTACACCCAGGGGGAAAGCTCGAGCAGTACTTC. Amino acid sequence: CASSLHPGGKLEQYF. The chain links TRBV11-3 to TRBJ2-7; TRBD1 aligns across 7 bases. Germline V gene data show CDR1 as SGHNT and CDR2 as YENEEA. The trim removed 2 bases at V and 6 bases at J, leaving 10 bases unmatched. This CDR3 contains 15 residues.

The V call is TRBV15, the J call TRBJ2-5, with 9 bases that match TRBD1. Unmatched junction bases numbered 6, after V lost 0 bases and J lost 1 base. CDR1 is LNHNV and CDR2 is YYDKDF in the germline V gene (reference sequence). The CDR3 sequence is 17 residues long. The CDR3 nucleotides are TGTGCCACCAGCAGAGAATATCTGGACAGGGGCCAAGAGACCCAGTACTTC. The encoded protein is CATSREYLDRGQETQYF.

The gene calls are TRBV28 and TRBJ2-7; unclear D gene. The CDR3 is 13 amino acids. V lost 4 bases, J lost 3 bases, and 10 bases lay in between. From germline, CDR1 is MDHEN and CDR2 SYDVKM. In DNA form, the CDR3 reads TGTGCCAGCAGTTCCGGACCCAGCTACGAGCAGTACTTC. It translates to CASSSGPSYEQYF.

The V call is TRBV7-9, the J call TRBJ1-1, with a weak D call TRBD1 (6 bases). Between the trimmed V and J ends, which lost 5 bases and 4 bases, there was a span of 11 bases. Looked up from germline, CDR1 is SEHNR and CDR2 is FQNEAQ (reference sequence). The CDR3 is 13 residues long. The CDR3 bases are TGTGCCAGCAGCAAACAGGGTGGCACTGAAGCTTTCTTT. Translated: CASSKQGGTEAFF. The full variable domain, completed using reference TRBV7-9 and TRBJ1-1, is DTGVSQNPRHKITKRGQNVTFRCDPISEHNRLYWYRQTLGQGPEFLTYFQNEAQLEKSRLLSDRFSAERPKGSFSTLEIQRTEQGDSAMYLCASSKQGGTEAFFGQGTRLTVV.

The chain uses TRBV4-1 and TRBJ2-3; D gene ambiguous. Germline CDR1 reads MGHRA; CDR2 reads YSYEKL. V was clipped by 4 bases and J by 0 bases, with 20 bases between them. The CDR3 loop spans 18 amino acids. The CDR3 sequence is CASSRTPWGLGSTDTQYF. CDR3 DNA: TGCGCCAGCAGCCGGACGCCCTGGGGTCTCGGTAGCACAGATACGCAGTATTTT.

This chain uses TRBV5-1 with TRBJ2-5; 14 nucleotides agree with TRBD2. V shed 4 bases and J 5 bases; nucleotides not matched to a gene: 7. Germline V gene lookup returns CDR1 SGHRS and CDR2 YFSETQ. The CDR3 extends over 16 amino acids. The CDR3 here is CASSTGLAGAQETQYF. The CDR3 DNA is TGCGCCAGCAGCACGGGACTAGCGGGAGCCCAGGAGACCCAGTACTTC.

The rearrangement links TRBV7-6 to TRBJ2-3; 13 positions agree with TRBD2. Germline CDR1 and CDR2: SGHVS and FNYEAQ. V was clipped by 3 bases and J by 8 bases; unmatched bases: 8. This CDR3 spans 16 amino acids. The CDR3 DNA sequence: TGTGCCAGCAGCTTCACTAGCGGGAGGGCCCCTAGTACGCAGTATTTT. Translating it yields CASSFTSGRAPSTQYF.